Sequencing of this T cell receptor (beta chain) was carried out in a study of breast tumors, draining lymph nodes, adjacent tissues. MiXCR, run by TCRdb on the multiplex PCR reads, gives a single entry per CDR3 protein. The sample yields 50,000 to 55,000 distinct CDR3 sequences, 42% seen once. This CDR3 comprises 16 residues. The ends were cut back, 1 base at V and 3 bases at J, with 12 bases in the middle. Germline CDR1 SGHVS, CDR2 FQNEAQ. Sequencing used breast tumor tissue. V and J are TRBV7-8 and TRBJ2-2, with D unresolved. This clonotype was obtained from a female donor with breast cancer. Some clones in this sample may be carry-over from other donors' samples. CDR3 amino acids: CASSLVPNRDTGELFF. For the CDR3, the DNA is TGTGCCAGCAGCTTAGTGCCAAATAGGGACACCGGGGAGCTGTTTTTT.